This entry concerns a single T cell receptor (beta chain). Its antigen remains unidentified. CDR1 is SGHNT, CDR2 YYREEE, per germline (reference sequence). Unmatched junction bases numbered 10, after V lost 5 bases and J lost 4 bases. The CDR3 is made up of 15 amino acids. These data originate in a study of cytomegalovirus exposure and HLA in healthy donors. 60 Vbeta and 13 Jbeta primers were used in PCR. Generated by immunoSEQ multiplex PCR, the TCRdb table keeps only in-frame clones and is missing some. In the table there are under 200,000 clones, around 85% of which are singletons. Points from the study as a whole: Relative to the roughly 640-donor mean, N-insertions were reportedly fewer in an Asian-associated ancestry cluster in a later analysis. Sequencing depth roughly uniform across donors was assumed in presence/absence analyses. Listed as cytomegalovirus-associated were 150 to 200 TCR beta chains.

Sequencing input: PBMCs. The chain links TRBV5-4 to TRBJ2-5; 8 bases agree with TRBD1. This clonotype was obtained from a man aged 50 or older in good health and CMV-seronegative. CDR3 residues: CASSLGQGFGETQYF. DNA for the CDR3: TGTGCCAGCAGTTTAGGACAGGGATTTGGAGAGACCCAGTACTTC.